This passage covers 6 T cell receptor beta chains from one sample sequenced in a study of T-cell memory formation after mild COVID-19 (dated by TCRdb to 2020 to 2022). Library creation used 5' RACE. TCRdb lists the instrument as Illumina NovaSeq 6000. TCRdb trimmed the raw reads at Q25, called clones with MiXCR and kept productive beta chains. Rows are unified per CDR3 protein, each entry keeping the most common DNA and genes. The sample has approximately 270,000 distinct CDR3 sequences on record, roughly 17% of them singletons. The ten most abundant clones make up more than 20% of the sample. The source material was PBMCs or a T cell subset sorted from them (not recorded which). These receptors originate from a young man who had mild COVID-19 (a few samples of this study predate the infection). The sample titles of this study are shuffled in the database, so cell type and time point are left out; the donor was told from shared clones.

This clonotype was picked up a small number of times. The rearrangement links TRBV12-3 or TRBV12-4 to TRBJ2-2; D uncertain. With 1 base removed from V and 7 bases from J, the gap between germline ends came to 10 bases. The CDR3 contains 14 residues. In DNA, the CDR3 is TGTGCCAGCAGTTTAGTGTCTGGGATCGGGGAGCTGTTTTTT. This encodes CASSLVSGIGELFF.

This clonotype was recorded a few times. The chain uses TRBV5-5 and TRBJ1-4; D is undetermined. Germline loops: CDR1 SGHKS, CDR2 YYEKEE (reference sequence). This CDR3 is 13 amino acids long. V lost 1 base to trimming and J lost 7 bases, with 8 bases between them. Here the CDR3 reads CASSLLTSEKLFF. In nucleotides, the CDR3 is TGTGCCAGCAGCTTGCTTACAAGTGAAAAACTGTTTTTT. Variable domain in full (rest from reference TRBV5-5 and TRBJ1-4): DAGVTQSPTHLIKTRGQQVTLRCSPISGHKSVSWYQQVLGQGPQFIFQYYEKEERGRGNFPDRFSARQFPNYSSELNVNALLLGDSALYLCASSLLTSEKLFFGSGTQLSVL.

The rearrangement links TRBV9 to TRBJ2-3; 8 bases align to TRBD2. J lost 4 bases, V lost 4 bases, and 11 bases had no gene match. Germline assignment: CDR1 SGDLS and CDR2 YYNGEE. This CDR3 has 16 residues. CDR3 sequence reads: CASSPGTRGSSDTQYF. The CDR3 coding sequence is TGTGCCAGCAGCCCTGGGACTAGGGGTAGCTCAGATACGCAGTATTTT.

The chain recombines TRBV29-1 with TRBJ2-3, with D unresolved. Trimming removed 5 bases from V and 8 bases from J, with 11 bases in between. CDR3 length: 11 amino acids. CDR1 and CDR2 from the germline V gene are SQVTM and ANQGSEA. This chain's CDR3 is CSVSLDGTQYF. Here the CDR3 DNA reads TGCAGCGTTTCCCTAGACGGTACGCAGTATTTT.

This clonotype appeared a few times. The V and J genes are TRBV12-3 or TRBV12-4 and TRBJ1-5; 9 bases fit TRBD1. The ends lost 6 bases at V and 1 base at J; junction bases unmatched: 10. The CDR3 covers 17 residues. CDR3: CASSPPRTGASNQPQHF. The CDR3 nucleotides are TGTGCCAGCAGCCCCCCCAGGACAGGGGCCAGCAATCAGCCCCAGCATTTT.

V is TRBV29-1 and J is TRBJ2-3; possibly TRBD1 for D (6 bases). CDR1 SQVTM and CDR2 ANQGSEA come from the germline V gene. CDR3 length: 15 amino acids. The V gene lost 3 bases and the J gene lost 9 bases, with 22 bases spanning the gap. CDR3 amino acids: CSVENRVGSLDTQYF. Written as DNA, the CDR3 is TGCAGCGTTGAGAACAGGGTTGGAAGTCTGGACACGCAGTATTTT.